These 6 T cell receptor beta chains were all obtained from the same sample, sequenced in a study of cytomegalovirus exposure and HLA in healthy donors. The PCR used 60 Vbeta and 13 Jbeta primers. Only in-frame clones appear in the TCRdb table, and some are missing; sequencing was by immunoSEQ multiplex PCR. The data show 85,000 to 100,000 clones, over 60% seen once. Sequencing was carried out using PBMCs. The origin of the receptors is a man aged 55 to 69 in good health and CMV-seropositive.

This chain links TRBV19 with TRBJ1-5, with a possible D match to TRBD1 (5 bases). Per the germline V gene, CDR1 is LNHDA and CDR2 is SQIVND (reference sequence). Trimming cost V 2 bases and J 4 bases, with 9 bases left between them. The CDR3 spans 14 residues. CDR3 protein: CASSIQGANQPQHF. Written as DNA, the CDR3 is TGTGCCAGTAGTATACAGGGCGCGAATCAGCCCCAGCATTTT.

Comments on this clone: The same CDR3 can be traced to other DNA sequences in this sample. The chain uses TRBV5-6 and TRBJ2-5; tentatively, D is TRBD2 (6 bases). With 2 bases removed from V and 2 bases from J, the gap between germline ends came to 22 bases. This CDR3 region has 18 residues. CDR1 and CDR2 from the germline V gene are SGHDT and YYEEEE. The CDR3 sequence: CASSFGMGAGRTQETQYF. The CDR3 nucleotides are TGTGCCAGCAGCTTTGGTATGGGCGCGGGACGGACTCAAGAGACCCAGTACTTC.

The CDR3 protein is CASSLDRGTEAFF. The CDR3 DNA is TGTGCCAGCAGCTTGGACAGGGGTACCGAAGCTTTCTTT. This rearrangement joins TRBV7-9 to TRBJ1-1, with TRBD1 matching 9 bases. Germline V gene data show CDR1 as SEHNR and CDR2 as FQNEAQ (reference sequence). The CDR3 runs to 13 residues. V was clipped by 3 bases and J by 8 bases; unmatched bases: 4.

V and J are TRBV7-6 and TRBJ2-5; TRBD1 matches 10 bases. This CDR3 region has 16 residues. The germline CDR1 and CDR2 sequences are SGHVS and FNYEAQ. J was trimmed by 5 bases and V by 7 bases; bases with no gene match: 13. The CDR3 protein is CASTSTGRDRGETQYF. CDR3 nucleotides: TGTGCCAGCACCTCTACAGGCCGGGACAGGGGTGAGACCCAGTACTTC.

The genes are TRBV7-3 and TRBJ2-3; 8 nucleotides agree with TRBD1. After removal of 2 bases from V and 5 bases from J, the junction contained 6 bases not matched to a gene. The CDR3 has 15 residues. CDR1 is SGHTA and CDR2 is FQGTGA in the germline V gene. DNA of the CDR3: TGTGCCAGCAGCTTATCCAGGGGGCTTGAAGATACGCAGTATTTT. Translation gives CASSLSRGLEDTQYF. Based on the CDR3 plus reference TRBV7-3 and TRBJ2-3, the full variable domain is GAGVSQTPSNKVTEKGKYVELRCDPISGHTALYWYRQSLGQGPEFLIYFQGTGAADDSGLPNDRFFAVRPEGSVSTLKIQRTERGDSAVYLCASSLSRGLEDTQYFGPGTRLTVL.

The chain uses TRBV6-5 and TRBJ1-2; D ambiguous. Germline values: CDR1 MNHEY, CDR2 SVGAGI. The CDR3 is 14 amino acids. V gave up 6 bases and J gave up 4 bases, with 15 bases separating them. CDR3 amino acids: CASRKAGGIYGYTF. The CDR3 DNA reads as TGTGCCAGCAGAAAGGCAGGAGGGATCTATGGCTACACCTTC.